This TCR beta chain was sequenced for a study of cytomegalovirus exposure and HLA in healthy donors. Study-wide results and limits: As a later analysis showed, a missense DCLRE1C variant was linked to trimming of TCR beta V- and J-genes.

Concerning this clone itself: The antigen remains unidentified.

Both 60 Vbeta primers and 13 Jbeta primers went into the PCR. The protocol was immunoSEQ multiplex PCR, while the TCRdb copy is restricted to in-frame clones and leaves out a portion. The data contain under 120,000 clones, roughly three fifths of them singletons. Trimming cost V 0 bases and J 1 base; bases outside gene matches: 11. The germline V gene encodes CDR1 SGHVS and CDR2 FNYEAQ. This CDR3 is 19 amino acids long. This chain links TRBV7-6 with TRBJ1-2, with TRBD1 matching over 10 bases. This TCR derives from a young man in good health and CMV-seropositive. Specimen: PBMCs. The CDR3: CASSLAVGDRGVLNYGYTF. The CDR3 nucleotides are TGTGCCAGCAGCTTAGCGGTGGGGGACAGGGGAGTCCTTAACTATGGCTACACCTTC.